This T cell receptor (beta chain) was found in a study of memory CD8 T cells in hepatitis C reinfection. About the research overall: A couple of donors cleared primary HCV but became chronic after reinfection. Between 3 and 8 weeks after reinfection detection, peak samples were drawn. HCV reinfection: RNA-positive following two negative tests at least 60 days apart.

The length of the CDR3 is 15 residues. Trimming removed 0 bases at V and 0 bases at J, with 7 bases between. Germline CDR1 SEHNR, CDR2 FQNEAQ (reference sequence). Profiled with immunoSEQ multiplex PCR; TCRdb holds only in-frame clones, not every one. The repertoire holds 35,000 to 50,000 clones, with roughly 90% as singletons. The time point denotes: peak reinfection, 3 to 8 weeks after reinfection detection. TCR sequencing was done directly ex vivo on sorted cells, without expansion in vitro. The sample taken for sequencing was naive CD8+ T cells sorted from blood. This chain joins TRBV7-9 and TRBJ2-3; perhaps TRBD1 as D (5 bases). This clonotype originated in a man aged 18-30 years with hepatitis C virus infection. The DNA for the CDR3 is TGTGCCAGCAGCTTAGCCGACAGCAGCACAGATACGCAGTATTTT. Translating gives CASSLADSSTDTQYF.